The 8 T cell receptor beta chains presented below share a single source sample, sequenced in a study of human T cells and chemical hapten exposure (dated by TCRdb to about 2021). In the paper's terms, the time point label means: patch test 1, 2 weeks after DPC sensitization. Interpreted using the paper, the treatment or condition label stands for: therapeutic diphenylcyclopropenone sensitization with weekly scalp DPC. Libraries were constructed by RACE. The instrument was a NextSeq 500. The public reads were run again by TCRdb, first through fastp at Q25 and then through MiXCR, and only productive beta chains were kept. A single entry per CDR3 protein holds the most common genes and DNA from its merged rows. The sample contains 300,000 to 450,000 distinct CDR3 sequences, 4.8% of them found a single time. The ten largest clones represent approximately 2.5% of the sample. The specimen comprised whole blood, sampled in connection with sensitization to the hapten diphenylcyclopropenone (DPC). These receptors were collected from a woman aged 45-65 years with alopecia areata. Some clones in this sample may be carry-over from other donors' samples.

The chain employs TRBV6-1 and TRBJ1-6; no reliable D call. V shed 6 bases and J shed 3 bases, with 9 bases lying between them. The CDR3 consists of 14 residues. Per the germline V gene, CDR1 is MNHNS and CDR2 is SASEGT. The CDR3, as DNA: TGTGCCAGCAGCTCTTACGACTATAATTCACCCCTCCACTTT. Protein sequence: CASSSYDYNSPLHF.

The chain combines TRBV6-6 with TRBJ1-4; possibly TRBD1 for D (6 bases). Trimming removed 11 bases at V and 2 bases at J, with 21 bases between. Germline CDR1 and CDR2: MNHNY and SVGAGI (reference sequence). The CDR3 runs to 16 residues. The DNA of the CDR3 is TGTGCCCATAGCGGTGCAGGGGTACTGACTAATGAAAAACTGTTTTTT. Translating gives CAHSGAGVLTNEKLFF.

This rearrangement joins TRBV6-1 to TRBJ1-6; 9 bases map to TRBD1. J was trimmed by 13 bases and V by 6 bases; bases with no gene match: 7. The germline V gene has CDR1 MNHNS and CDR2 SASEGT. The CDR3 is 13 residues long. Here the CDR3 reads CASRGTGLWPLHF. CDR3 coding DNA: TGTGCCAGCAGGGGGACAGGGCTCTGGCCCCTCCACTTT.

This clonotype was recorded many times. The genes are TRBV12-3 or TRBV12-4 and TRBJ2-2, with 9 bases that match TRBD1. Germline trimming cut 8 bases from V and 4 bases from J; bases unmatched to any gene: 2. This CDR3 is 13 amino acids long. CDR3 loop: CASGTGFTGELFF. CDR3 nucleotide sequence: TGTGCCAGCGGGACAGGGTTCACCGGGGAGCTGTTTTTT.

This clonotype has at least ten counts. The chain has TRBV6-1 and TRBJ2-1; the match to TRBD2 covers 11 bases. J gave up 10 bases and V 6 bases, and 2 bases lay outside the gene matches. Germline V gives CDR1 MNHNS, CDR2 SASEGT. This CDR3 contains 12 residues. CDR3 residues: CASRASGGEQFF. CDR3 nucleotide sequence: TGTGCCAGCAGGGCTAGCGGGGGGGAGCAGTTCTTC.

The V call is TRBV4-2, the J call TRBJ2-1; 7 bases fit TRBD2. V was clipped by 4 bases and J by 7 bases; unmatched bases: 7. Germline CDR1 is LGHNA and CDR2 is YNFKEQ. This CDR3 region has 14 residues. The DNA of the CDR3 is TGTGCCAGCAGCCCTACTAGCGTATGGAATGAGCAGTTCTTC. Residues: CASSPTSVWNEQFF.

This clonotype came up a few times. The chain has TRBV4-3 and TRBJ2-3, with 8 nucleotides matching TRBD2. This CDR3 spans 16 amino acids. Germline lookup yields CDR1 LGHNA and CDR2 YSLEER. The ends lost 0 bases at V and 8 bases at J; junction bases unmatched: 10. The CDR3 bases are TGCGCCAGCAGCCAAGATCTTCTAGCGGGCCAAGTTACGCAGTATTTT. It yields the protein CASSQDLLAGQVTQYF.

The sample holds many counts of this clonotype. The chain employs TRBV13 and TRBJ2-2; D might be TRBD1 (6 bases). V was shortened by 3 bases and J by 7 bases, with 15 bases between the two germline ends. In germline, CDR1 is PRHDT, CDR2 FYEKMQ (reference sequence). The CDR3 extends over 15 amino acids. The CDR3 DNA sequence: TGTGCCAGCAGCTTCCGGGACATAGTAAGCGGGGAGCTGTTTTTT. Translation: CASSFRDIVSGELFF.